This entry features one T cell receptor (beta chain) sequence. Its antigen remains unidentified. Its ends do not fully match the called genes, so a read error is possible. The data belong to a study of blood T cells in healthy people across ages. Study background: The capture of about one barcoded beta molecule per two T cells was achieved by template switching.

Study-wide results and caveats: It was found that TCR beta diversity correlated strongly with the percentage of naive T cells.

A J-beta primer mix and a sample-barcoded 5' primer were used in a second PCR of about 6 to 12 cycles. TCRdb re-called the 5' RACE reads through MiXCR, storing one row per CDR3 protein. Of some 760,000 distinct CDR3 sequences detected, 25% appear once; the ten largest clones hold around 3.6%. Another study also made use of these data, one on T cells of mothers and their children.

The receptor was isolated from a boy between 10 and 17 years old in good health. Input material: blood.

Here the CDR3 reads CASSDSGLPYEQYF. CDR3 coding DNA: TGTGCCAGCAGTGACTCGGGACTACCCTACGAGCAGTACTTC. The chain uses TRBV6-2 or TRBV6-3 and TRBJ2-7; TRBD2 matches 7 bases. This CDR3 has 14 residues. CDR1 MNHEY and CDR2 SVGEGT come from the germline V gene.